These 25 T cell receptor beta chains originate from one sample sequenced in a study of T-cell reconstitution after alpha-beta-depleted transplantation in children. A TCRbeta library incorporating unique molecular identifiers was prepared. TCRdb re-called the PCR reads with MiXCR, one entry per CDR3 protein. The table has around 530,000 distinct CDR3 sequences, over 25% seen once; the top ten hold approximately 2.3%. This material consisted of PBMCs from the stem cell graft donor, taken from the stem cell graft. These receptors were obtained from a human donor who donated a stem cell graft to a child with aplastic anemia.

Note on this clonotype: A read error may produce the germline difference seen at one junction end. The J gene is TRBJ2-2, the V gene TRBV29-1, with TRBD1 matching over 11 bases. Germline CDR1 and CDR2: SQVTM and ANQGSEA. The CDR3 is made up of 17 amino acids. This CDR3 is CSVDLMDRGLDTAELFF. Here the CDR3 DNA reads TGCAGCGTTGACCTCATGGACAGGGGGCTTGACACCGCGGAGCTGTTTTTT.

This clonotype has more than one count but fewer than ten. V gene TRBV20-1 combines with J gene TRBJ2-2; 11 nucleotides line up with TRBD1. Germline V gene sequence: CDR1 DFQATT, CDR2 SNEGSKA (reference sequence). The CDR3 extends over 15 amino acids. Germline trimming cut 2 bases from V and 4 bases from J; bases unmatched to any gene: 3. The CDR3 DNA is TGCAGTGCTAGATGGGACAGGGGGTCCACCGGGGAGCTGTTTTTT. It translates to CSARWDRGSTGELFF.

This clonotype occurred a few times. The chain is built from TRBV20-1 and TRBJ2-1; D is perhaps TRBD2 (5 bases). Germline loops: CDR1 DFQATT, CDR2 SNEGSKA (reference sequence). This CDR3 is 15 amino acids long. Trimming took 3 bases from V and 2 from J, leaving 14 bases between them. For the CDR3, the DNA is TGCAGTGCTAGGGAGAGGACTCTAGCCTACAATGAGCAGTTCTTC. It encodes CSARERTLAYNEQFF.

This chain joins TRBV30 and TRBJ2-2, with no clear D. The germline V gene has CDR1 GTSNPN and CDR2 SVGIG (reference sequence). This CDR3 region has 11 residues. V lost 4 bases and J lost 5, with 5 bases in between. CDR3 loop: CAWKYTGELFF. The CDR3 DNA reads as TGTGCCTGGAAGTATACCGGGGAGCTGTTTTTT.

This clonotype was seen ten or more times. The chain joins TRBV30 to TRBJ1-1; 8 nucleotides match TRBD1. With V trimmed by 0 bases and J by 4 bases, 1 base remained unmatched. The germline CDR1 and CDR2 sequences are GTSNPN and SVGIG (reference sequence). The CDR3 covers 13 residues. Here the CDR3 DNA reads TGTGCCTGGAGTGTAACAGGGGGCACTGAAGCTTTCTTT. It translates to CAWSVTGGTEAFF.

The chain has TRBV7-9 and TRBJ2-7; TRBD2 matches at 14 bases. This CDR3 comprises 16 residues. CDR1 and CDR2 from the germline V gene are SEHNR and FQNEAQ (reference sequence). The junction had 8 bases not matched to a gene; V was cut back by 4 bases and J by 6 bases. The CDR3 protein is CASSSYGTSGRGEQYF. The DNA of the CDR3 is TGTGCCAGCAGCTCCTACGGGACTAGCGGGAGAGGCGAGCAGTACTTC.

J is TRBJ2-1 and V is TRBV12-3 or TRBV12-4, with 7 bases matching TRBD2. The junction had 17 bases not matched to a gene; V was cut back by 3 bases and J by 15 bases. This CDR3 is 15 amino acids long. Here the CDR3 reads CASSFSSGTRVLAFF. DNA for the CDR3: TGTGCCAGCAGTTTCTCCAGCGGGACTCGTGTTTTAGCGTTCTTC.

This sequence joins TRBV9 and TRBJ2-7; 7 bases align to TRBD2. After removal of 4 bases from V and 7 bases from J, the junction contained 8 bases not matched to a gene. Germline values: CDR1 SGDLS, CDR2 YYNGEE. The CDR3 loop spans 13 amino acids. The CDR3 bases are TGTGCCAGCAGCCGTAACGGGGGGATAGAGCAGTACTTC. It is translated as CASSRNGGIEQYF.

In nucleotides, the CDR3 is TGTGCCAGCAGCTTAGTTTGGACGGAGGAAGCTTTCTTT. Its protein product is CASSLVWTEEAFF. The V and J genes are TRBV7-6 and TRBJ1-1; D remains ambiguous. The CDR3 has 13 residues. Germline V gene lookup returns CDR1 SGHVS and CDR2 FNYEAQ. V lost 1 base and J lost 8, with 11 bases in between. Supplemented by reference TRBV7-6 and TRBJ1-1, the full variable domain reads GAGVSQSPRYKVTKRGQDVALRCDPISGHVSLYWYRQALGQGPEFLTYFNYEAQQDKSGLPNDRFSAERPEGSISTLTIQRTEQRDSAMYRCASSLVWTEEAFFGQGTRLTVV.

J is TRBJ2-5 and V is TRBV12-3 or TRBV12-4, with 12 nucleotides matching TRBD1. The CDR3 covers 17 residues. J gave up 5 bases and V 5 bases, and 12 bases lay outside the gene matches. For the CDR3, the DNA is TGTGCCAGCAGTCCCAGGAGGGGACAGGGGGCCCGGGAGACCCAGTACTTC. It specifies CASSPRRGQGARETQYF.

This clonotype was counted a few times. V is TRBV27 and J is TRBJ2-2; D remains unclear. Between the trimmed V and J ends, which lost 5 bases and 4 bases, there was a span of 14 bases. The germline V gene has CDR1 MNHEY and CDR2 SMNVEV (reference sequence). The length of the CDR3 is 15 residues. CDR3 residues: CASSLAWSTTGELFF. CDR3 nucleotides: TGTGCCAGCAGTCTGGCTTGGTCGACCACCGGGGAGCTGTTTTTT.

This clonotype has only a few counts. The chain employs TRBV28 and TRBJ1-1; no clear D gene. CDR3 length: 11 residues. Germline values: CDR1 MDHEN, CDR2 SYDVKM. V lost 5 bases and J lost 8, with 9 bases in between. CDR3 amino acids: CASSPGIEAFF. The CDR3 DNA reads TGTGCCAGCAGTCCCGGGATCGAAGCTTTCTTT. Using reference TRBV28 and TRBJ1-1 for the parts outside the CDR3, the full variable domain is DVKVTQSSRYLVKRTGEKVFLECVQDMDHENMFWYRQDPGLGLRLIYFSYDVKMKEKGDIPEGYSVSREKKERFSLILESASTNQTSMYLCASSPGIEAFFGQGTRLTVV.

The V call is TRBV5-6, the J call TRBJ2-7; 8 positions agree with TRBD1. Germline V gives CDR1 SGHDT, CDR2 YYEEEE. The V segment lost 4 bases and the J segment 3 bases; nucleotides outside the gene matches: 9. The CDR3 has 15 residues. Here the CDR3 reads CASSVRPTGGYEQYF. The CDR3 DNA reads TGTGCCAGCAGCGTACGGCCCACAGGGGGCTACGAGCAGTACTTC.

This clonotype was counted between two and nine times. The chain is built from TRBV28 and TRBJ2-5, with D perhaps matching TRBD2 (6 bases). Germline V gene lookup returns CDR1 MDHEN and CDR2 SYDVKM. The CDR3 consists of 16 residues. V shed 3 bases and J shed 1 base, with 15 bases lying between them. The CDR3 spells CASSLSGTGVQETQYF. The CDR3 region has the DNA TGTGCCAGCAGTTTGTCAGGGACGGGGGTCCAAGAGACCCAGTACTTC.

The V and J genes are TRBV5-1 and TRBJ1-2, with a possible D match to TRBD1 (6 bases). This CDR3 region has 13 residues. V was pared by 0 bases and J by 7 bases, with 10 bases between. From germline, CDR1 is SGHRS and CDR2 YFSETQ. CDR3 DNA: TGCGCCAGCAGCTTGGTGGGGGGCCTTGGCTACACCTTC. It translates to CASSLVGGLGYTF.

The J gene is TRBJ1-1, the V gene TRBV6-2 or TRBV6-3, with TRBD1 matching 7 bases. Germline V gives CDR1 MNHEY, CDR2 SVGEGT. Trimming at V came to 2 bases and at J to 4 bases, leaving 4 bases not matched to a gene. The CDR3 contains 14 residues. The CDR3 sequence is CASSYDRASTEAFF. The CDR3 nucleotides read TGTGCCAGCAGTTACGACAGGGCTAGCACTGAAGCTTTCTTT.

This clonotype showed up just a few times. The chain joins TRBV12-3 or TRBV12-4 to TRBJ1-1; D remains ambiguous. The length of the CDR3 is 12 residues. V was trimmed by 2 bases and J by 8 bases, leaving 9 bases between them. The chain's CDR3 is CASSLLSDEAFF. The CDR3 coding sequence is TGTGCCAGCAGTTTACTGTCGGACGAAGCTTTCTTT.

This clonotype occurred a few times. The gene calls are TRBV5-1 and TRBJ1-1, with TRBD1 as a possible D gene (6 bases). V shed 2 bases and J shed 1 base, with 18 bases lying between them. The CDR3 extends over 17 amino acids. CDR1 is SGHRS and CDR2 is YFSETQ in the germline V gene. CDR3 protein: CASSFTGTRPSNTEAFF. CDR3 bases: TGCGCCAGCAGCTTCACCGGGACACGGCCGTCGAACACTGAAGCTTTCTTT. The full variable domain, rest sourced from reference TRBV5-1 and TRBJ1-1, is KAGVTQTPRYLIKTRGQQVTLSCSPISGHRSVSWYQQTPGQGLQFLFEYFSETQRNKGNFPGRFSGRQFSNSRSEMNVSTLELGDSALYLCASSFTGTRPSNTEAFFGQGTRLTVV.

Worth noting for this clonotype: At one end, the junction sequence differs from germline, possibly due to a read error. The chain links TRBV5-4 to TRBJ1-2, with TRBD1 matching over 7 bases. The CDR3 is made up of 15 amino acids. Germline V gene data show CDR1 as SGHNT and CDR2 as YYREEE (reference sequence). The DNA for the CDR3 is TGTGTCAGCAGCTCCCGGGACAGAGCTAACTATGGCTACACCTTC. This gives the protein CVSSSRDRANYGYTF.

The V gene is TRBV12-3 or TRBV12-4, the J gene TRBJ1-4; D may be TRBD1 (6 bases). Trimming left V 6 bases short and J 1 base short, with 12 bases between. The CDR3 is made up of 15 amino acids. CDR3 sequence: CASSRQTGTNEKLFF. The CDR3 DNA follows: TGTGCCAGCAGCAGACAGACAGGAACTAATGAAAAACTGTTTTTT.

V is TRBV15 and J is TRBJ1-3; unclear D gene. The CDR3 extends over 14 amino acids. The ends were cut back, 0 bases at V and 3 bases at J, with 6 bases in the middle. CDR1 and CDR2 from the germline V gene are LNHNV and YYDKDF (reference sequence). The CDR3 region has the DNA TGTGCCACCAGCAGAGAACAGTTTGGAAACACCATATATTTT. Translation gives CATSREQFGNTIYF. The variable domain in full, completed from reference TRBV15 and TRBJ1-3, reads DAMVIQNPRYQVTQFGKPVTLSCSQTLNHNVMYWYQQKSSQAPKLLFHYYDKDFNNEADTPDNFQSRRPNTSFCFLDIRSPGLGDTAMYLCATSREQFGNTIYFGEGSWLTVV.

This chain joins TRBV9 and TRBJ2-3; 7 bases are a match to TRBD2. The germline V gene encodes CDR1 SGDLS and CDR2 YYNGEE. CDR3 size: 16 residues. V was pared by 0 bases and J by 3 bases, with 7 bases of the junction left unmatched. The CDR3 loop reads CASSVEGGSPTDTQYF. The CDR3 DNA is TGTGCCAGCAGCGTAGAAGGCGGGAGTCCTACAGATACGCAGTATTTT.

The CDR3 loop reads CASSDLSGSYQETQYF. The CDR3 DNA follows: TGCGCCAGCAGTGACCTTAGCGGGAGCTATCAAGAGACCCAGTACTTC. The J gene is TRBJ2-5, the V gene TRBV10-2; TRBD2 matches at 9 bases. Unmatched junction bases numbered 7, after V lost 3 bases and J lost 2 bases. Germline V lookup: CDR1 WSHSY, CDR2 SAAADI. The CDR3 has 16 amino acids.

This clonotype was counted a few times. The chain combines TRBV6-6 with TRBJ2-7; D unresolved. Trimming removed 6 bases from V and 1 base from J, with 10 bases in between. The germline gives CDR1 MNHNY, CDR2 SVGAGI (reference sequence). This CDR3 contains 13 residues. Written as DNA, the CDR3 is TGTGCCAGCAGGGCAACCGGTTCCTACGAGCAGTACTTC. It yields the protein CASRATGSYEQYF.

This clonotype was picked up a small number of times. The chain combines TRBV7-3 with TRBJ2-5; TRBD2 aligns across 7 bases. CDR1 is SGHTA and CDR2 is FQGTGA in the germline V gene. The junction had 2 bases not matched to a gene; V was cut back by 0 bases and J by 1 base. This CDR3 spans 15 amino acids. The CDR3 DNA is TGTGCCAGCAGCTTAACGGGAGGGTTCCAAGAGACCCAGTACTTC. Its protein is CASSLTGGFQETQYF.